A single sample gave rise to the 9 T cell receptor beta chains below, sequenced in a study of cytomegalovirus exposure and HLA in healthy donors. Both 60 Vbeta primers and 13 Jbeta primers went into the PCR. TCRdb's copy holds only in-frame clones and misses some; the assay was immunoSEQ multiplex PCR. Found here are around 190,000 clones, 75% to 80% of them singletons; the top ten hold 13% to 15%. Material: PBMCs. These receptors originate from a woman in her twenties or thirties in good health and CMV-seropositive.

In regard to this clone: Other DNA variants within this sample encode the same CDR3. This chain uses TRBV7-9 with TRBJ2-3; maybe TRBD2 (6 bases). V was trimmed by 5 bases and J by 4 bases, leaving 13 bases between them. The germline V gene has CDR1 SEHNR and CDR2 FQNEAQ (reference sequence). The CDR3 is made up of 14 amino acids. The CDR3 nucleotides read TGTGCCAGCAGCCCCGGGGGTGGAGCAGATACGCAGTATTTT. Encoded protein: CASSPGGGADTQYF.

J is TRBJ2-1 and V is TRBV6-4; 11 nucleotides line up with TRBD2. The V and J ends lost 6 bases and 10 bases, in that order; junction bases with no gene match: 11. This CDR3 is built from 15 residues. Germline CDR1 and CDR2: MRHNA and SNTAGT. The CDR3 sequence: CASSPVAGGIREQFF. CDR3 nucleotide sequence: TGTGCCAGCAGCCCTGTAGCGGGGGGGATCAGGGAGCAGTTCTTC.

In DNA form, the CDR3 reads TGTGCCAGCAGGCCGGACACCACCTACGAGCAGTACTTC. Translated, it gives CASRPDTTYEQYF. This sequence joins TRBV21-1 and TRBJ2-7; the DNA was not compared with TRBD1, the D call given in the table. TRBV21-1 is a pseudogene locus. The CDR3 has 13 residues.

This chain connects TRBV11-2 to TRBJ2-7; tentatively, D is TRBD1 (5 bases). Trimming shortened V by 5 bases and J by 4 bases, and 24 bases separated the two germline ends. The germline CDR1 and CDR2 sequences are SGHAT and FQNNGV. This CDR3 contains 17 residues. CDR3 nucleotides: TGTGCCAGCAGCAAAACTCTAGGGCAGGGTTCGGGTTACGAGCAGTACTTC. Residues: CASSKTLGQGSGYEQYF.

The CDR3: CASSLERTTTDTQYF. CDR3 in DNA: TGTGCCAGCAGCTTAGAGCGGACTACTACAGATACGCAGTATTTT. The chain has TRBV7-2 and TRBJ2-3; weak D call: TRBD2 (6 bases). This CDR3 region has 15 residues. V was cut by 1 base and J by 3 bases, with 11 bases left in between. Germline CDR1 is SGHTA and CDR2 is FQGNSA.

This clone was counted once. The V call is TRBV4-3, the J call TRBJ1-4; 8 bases fit TRBD1. V dropped 4 bases and J dropped 5; count of bases not matched to a gene: 6. The CDR3 length is 15 residues. Per germline, CDR1 LGHNA and CDR2 YSLEER. The CDR3 region is CASSRLTGGNEKLFF. CDR3 coding DNA: TGCGCCAGCAGCCGCCTTACAGGGGGGAATGAAAAACTGTTTTTT.

There are a few counts of this clone. This chain connects TRBV4-3 to TRBJ2-7; 9 bases align to TRBD2. CDR1 is LGHNA, CDR2 YSLEER, per germline. The CDR3 spans 19 residues. Trimming at V came to 4 bases and at J to 3 bases, leaving 19 bases not matched to a gene. CDR3 DNA: TGCGCCAGCAGCCCTGAGATGACCGGGACTAGCTCGGAAGTCTACGAGCAGTACTTC. Protein sequence: CASSPEMTGTSSEVYEQYF.

This clone has only one observation. V gene TRBV30 combines with J gene TRBJ1-5; D might be TRBD1 (6 bases). V was cut by 0 bases and J by 4 bases, with 10 bases left in between. This CDR3 spans 14 amino acids. Per germline, CDR1 GTSNPN and CDR2 SVGIG (reference sequence). The CDR3 loop is CAWSVVQGNQPQHF. The DNA of the CDR3 is TGTGCCTGGAGTGTAGTTCAGGGGAATCAGCCCCAGCATTTT.

The V call is TRBV5-1, the J call TRBJ2-2; D is unresolved. Germline CDR1 reads SGHRS; CDR2 reads YFSETQ. V was cut by 2 bases and J by 3 bases, with 8 bases left in between. This CDR3 contains 14 residues. CDR3 region: CASSLRLYTGELFF. The CDR3 region has the DNA TGCGCCAGCAGCTTACGGTTGTACACCGGGGAGCTGTTTTTT. The full variable domain, completed using reference TRBV5-1 and TRBJ2-2, is KAGVTQTPRYLIKTRGQQVTLSCSPISGHRSVSWYQQTPGQGLQFLFEYFSETQRNKGNFPGRFSGRQFSNSRSEMNVSTLELGDSALYLCASSLRLYTGELFFGEGSRLTVL.